Sequencing of this T cell receptor (beta chain) was carried out in a study of breast tumors, draining lymph nodes, adjacent tissues. Study outcomes and limitations: Data only fit, rather than demonstrated, lymph node origin of most tumor T cells.

Between the trimmed V and J ends, which lost 2 bases and 7 bases, there was a span of 11 bases. The CDR3 is 14 residues long. Germline lookup yields CDR1 SGHTA and CDR2 FQGNSA. The lymph nodes were axillary draining lymph nodes from breast cancer patients. TCRdb used MiXCR to reprocess the multiplex PCR reads, holding one entry per CDR3 protein. The sample shows about 180,000 distinct CDR3 sequences, 30% to 35% of them seen only once. In its sample, this clonotype was seen many times. Its target is not known. This chain connects TRBV7-2 to TRBJ2-2; no clear D gene. The receptor was derived from a female donor with breast cancer. Some clones in this sample may be carry-over from other donors' samples. The sample taken for sequencing was axillary lymph node tissue. The CDR3 DNA is TGTGCCAGCAGCTTACGGTCGTTGGACGGGGAGCTGTTTTTT. Translating gives CASSLRSLDGELFF.